Each of the 7 T cell receptor beta chains below was sequenced from the same sample in a study of sequential checkpoint blockade in melanoma. Treatment here: randomized to nivolumab then ipilimumab (arm A) or the reverse (arm B). Using immunoSEQ multiplex PCR, the repertoire was profiled, and TCRdb retains in-frame clones only, with some absent. The table shows 35,000 to 40,000 clones, with roughly a third occurring only once. The source was tumor tissue (inferred from file names), collected from a patient given nivolumab and ipilimumab in sequence. These receptors were obtained from a human donor with melanoma.

The table lists this clone with a few counts. The chain uses TRBV30 and TRBJ2-1, with 9 bases identical to TRBD2. V dropped 5 bases and J dropped 4; count of bases not matched to a gene: 9. The V gene's germline CDR1 is GTSNPN and CDR2 SVGIG (reference sequence). The CDR3 contains 15 residues. The CDR3 nucleotides are TGTGCCTGGGACTTGACTAGCGGTAAGTACAATGAGCAGTTCTTC. Amino acid sequence: CAWDLTSGKYNEQFF.

The gene calls are TRBV11-3 and TRBJ2-5; 11 nucleotides line up with TRBD2. V lost 4 bases, J lost 5 bases, and 9 bases stayed unmatched. CDR3 length: 16 residues. The germline V gene encodes CDR1 SGHNT and CDR2 YENEEA. The CDR3 DNA follows: TGTGCCAGCAGCTCCTTAGCGGGAGGGCTACTGGAGACCCAGTACTTC. It yields the protein CASSSLAGGLLETQYF. Using reference TRBV11-3 and TRBJ2-5 for the parts outside the CDR3, the full variable domain is EAGVVQSPRYKIIEKKQPVAFWCNPISGHNTLYWYLQNLGQGPELLIRYENEEAVDDSQLPKDRFSAERLKGVDSTLKIQPAELGDSAVYLCASSSLAGGLLETQYFGPGTRLLVL.

The chain joins TRBV6-8 to TRBJ2-2, with 12 bases identical to TRBD2. CDR3 size: 15 residues. Germline V gene data show CDR1 as MNHGY and CDR2 as SAAAGT. V lost 5 bases, J lost 5 bases, and 3 bases stayed unmatched. In nucleotides, the CDR3 is TGTGCCAGCAGTACTACTAGCGGGAGGACCGGGGAGCTGTTTTTT. It yields the protein CASSTTSGRTGELFF.

The V and J genes are TRBV28 and TRBJ1-2; possible D gene TRBD1, 5 bases. CDR3 size: 15 residues. The V end was cut by 6 bases, the J end by 0 bases, with 14 bases between. From germline, CDR1 is MDHEN and CDR2 SYDVKM. The CDR3 spells CASRGHQRANYGYTF. In nucleotides, the CDR3 is TGTGCCAGCAGAGGACACCAACGAGCTAACTATGGCTACACCTTC.

This clone was observed a few times. V and J are TRBV7-6 and TRBJ1-3, with 7 positions matching TRBD1. This CDR3 has 18 residues. CDR1 is SGHVS and CDR2 is FNYEAQ in the germline V gene. The V and J ends lost 1 base and 2 bases, in that order; junction bases with no gene match: 11. CDR3 loop: CASSLEGITGATGNTIYF. The CDR3 nucleotides read TGTGCCAGCAGCTTAGAGGGGATCACAGGGGCTACTGGAAACACCATATATTTT.

The rearrangement links TRBV14 to TRBJ2-7, with D maybe TRBD1 (6 bases). CDR3 length: 14 residues. Germline CDR1 SGHDN, CDR2 FVKESK. V was shortened by 4 bases and J by 1 base, with 11 bases between the two germline ends. CDR3 nucleotides: TGTGCCAGCAGCCGCTGGACAGAATCCTACGAGCAGTACTTC. Encoded protein: CASSRWTESYEQYF.

The CDR3 reads CASSQDSYNEQFF. CDR3 nucleotide sequence: TGTGCCAGCAGCCAGGACAGTTACAATGAGCAGTTCTTC. The chain carries TRBV14 and TRBJ2-1, with TRBD1 as a possible D gene (6 bases). CDR1 and CDR2 (germline): SGHDN, FVKESK. Trimming left V 3 bases short and J 4 bases short, with 7 bases between. The CDR3 runs to 13 residues.